What follows are 9 T cell receptor beta chains derived from one specimen sequenced in a study of lymphopenia after photon versus proton radiotherapy. Produced via immunoSEQ multiplex PCR; TCRdb's table is partial and in-frame only. The sample contains about 83,000 clones, around 82% of which appear only once. This sample comprised peripheral blood, obtained from a patient treated with proton-based radiotherapy. The receptors were gathered from a man aged 55 to 70 with pancreatic cancer.

The chain has TRBV30 and TRBJ2-2; D is perhaps TRBD1 (6 bases). The V and J ends lost 5 bases and 6 bases respectively, with 19 bases between them. Looked up from germline, CDR1 is GTSNPN and CDR2 is SVGIG (reference sequence). This CDR3 has 15 amino acids. This CDR3 is CAWEVQGMGSGELFF. The CDR3 nucleotides read TGTGCCTGGGAAGTACAGGGAATGGGGTCCGGGGAGCTGTTTTTT.

This clone was recorded once. The chain employs TRBV2 and TRBJ2-7; TRBD1 aligns across 11 bases. Germline assignment: CDR1 SNHLY and CDR2 FYNNEI. This CDR3 is 14 amino acids long. V was clipped by 5 bases and J by 4 bases; unmatched bases: 4. The DNA for the CDR3 is TGTGCCAGCAGTTCCGGGACAGGGGGGTACGAGCAGTACTTC. It encodes CASSSGTGGYEQYF.

The J gene is TRBJ2-7, the V gene TRBV11-2; 11 bases fit TRBD1. This CDR3 has 15 amino acids. V was pared by 5 bases and J by 4 bases, with 7 bases of the junction left unmatched. CDR1 and CDR2 from the germline V gene are SGHAT and FQNNGV. The CDR3 DNA reads TGTGCCAGCAGCCGGGGGACAGGGGGTCAGTACGAGCAGTACTTC. As protein: CASSRGTGGQYEQYF.

With regard to this clone: This sample also contains other DNA sequences that code for the same CDR3. The chain carries TRBV6-6 and TRBJ1-1; D possibly corresponds to TRBD1 (5 bases). Deletions cut 3 bases from V and 1 base from J, with 9 bases between. The CDR3 totals 14 residues. Germline CDR1 and CDR2: MNHNY and SVGAGI (reference sequence). CDR3 coding DNA: TGTGCCAGCAGTTATGGGACGGCGAACACTGAAGCTTTCTTT. Translated, it gives CASSYGTANTEAFF.

The chain couples TRBV10-2 to TRBJ2-4; D possibly corresponds to TRBD1 (5 bases). This CDR3 has 13 amino acids. V lost 0 bases and J 5 bases, leaving 5 bases between the germline ends. CDR1 and CDR2 (germline): WSHSY, SAAADI. This chain's CDR3 is CASSESGQNIQYF. Written as DNA, the CDR3 is TGCGCCAGCAGTGAGTCGGGGCAAAACATTCAGTACTTC.

This clone was counted once. This rearrangement joins TRBV27 to TRBJ2-3, with 14 bases that match TRBD2. CDR3 size: 18 residues. The germline V gene has CDR1 MNHEY and CDR2 SMNVEV (reference sequence). V trimming: 2 bases; J trimming: 7 bases; junction bases outside the gene matches: 11. CDR3 residues: CASSLPLRTSGRPNTQYF. The CDR3 DNA reads as TGTGCCAGCAGTTTACCACTACGGACTAGCGGGAGGCCAAATACGCAGTATTTT.

This clone was found a few times. The V gene is TRBV2, the J gene TRBJ1-2; D ambiguous. Germline V gene data show CDR1 as SNHLY and CDR2 as FYNNEI. Trimming pared 1 base from V and 8 bases from J, leaving 5 bases between. The CDR3 extends over 11 amino acids. The chain's CDR3 is CASSEGWGYTF. CDR3 in DNA: TGTGCCAGCAGTGAAGGTTGGGGCTACACCTTC.

The rearrangement uses TRBV7-9 and TRBJ2-1; the D call may be TRBD1 or TRBD2 (6 bases each). Trimming shortened V by 2 bases and J by 9 bases, and 17 bases separated the two germline ends. The CDR3 covers 15 residues. Per germline, CDR1 SEHNR and CDR2 FQNEAQ (reference sequence). The CDR3 region has the DNA TGTGCCAGCAGCTTACGGGGGACAACGGAGGGTGAGCAGTTCTTC. As protein: CASSLRGTTEGEQFF.

This chain joins TRBV28 and TRBJ2-7, with TRBD1 matching over 7 bases. Germline CDR1 reads MDHEN; CDR2 reads SYDVKM. The CDR3 consists of 14 residues. The junction had 8 bases not matched to a gene; V was cut back by 6 bases and J by 3 bases. CDR3 residues: CASRWTGRNYEQYF. In DNA form, the CDR3 reads TGTGCCAGCAGGTGGACAGGTAGAAACTACGAGCAGTACTTC. Full variable domain (missing parts from reference TRBV28 and TRBJ2-7): DVKVTQSSRYLVKRTGEKVFLECVQDMDHENMFWYRQDPGLGLRLIYFSYDVKMKEKGDIPEGYSVSREKKERFSLILESASTNQTSMYLCASRWTGRNYEQYFGPGTRLTVT.